These 27 T cell receptor beta chains share one sample of origin, sequenced in a study of blood T cell repertoires in COVID-19. Libraries were prepared by immunoSEQ multiplex PCR; TCRdb keeps only in-frame clonotypes and omits some of them. Of under 150,000 clones listed, about 88% are singletons. Input material: peripheral blood. The source of these receptors is a woman aged 65 to 85 who had recovered from COVID-19.

The rearrangement joins TRBV5-1 to TRBJ2-1; 15 bases match TRBD2. V was clipped by 2 bases and J by 13 bases; unmatched bases: 4. This CDR3 has 14 amino acids. Germline assignment: CDR1 SGHRS and CDR2 YFSETQ. The CDR3 loop reads CASSLGLAGGSQFF. The DNA for the CDR3 is TGCGCCAGCAGCTTAGGACTAGCGGGGGGGTCCCAGTTCTTC.

The chain uses TRBV7-2 and TRBJ2-5; 10 bases are shared with TRBD2. The CDR3 totals 14 residues. Germline assignment: CDR1 SGHTA and CDR2 FQGNSA. With V trimmed by 5 bases and J by 6 bases, 6 bases remained unmatched. The CDR3 DNA is TGTGCCAGCAGCATCGGACTAGCGGTAAAGACCCAGTACTTC. Translation gives CASSIGLAVKTQYF.

The chain has TRBV5-4 and TRBJ1-3; TRBD1 matches 8 bases. The CDR3 is 15 amino acids. Trimming at V came to 3 bases and at J to 0 bases, leaving 2 bases not matched to a gene. The germline V gene encodes CDR1 SGHNT and CDR2 YYREEE (reference sequence). CDR3 residues: CASSSGQGSGNTIYF. The CDR3, as DNA: TGTGCCAGCAGCTCCGGACAGGGCTCTGGAAACACCATATATTTT.

The V and J genes are TRBV6-5 and TRBJ2-2, with TRBD1 matching over 11 bases. The V and J ends lost 6 bases and 4 bases, in that order; junction bases with no gene match: 4. The CDR3 totals 15 residues. The germline CDR1 and CDR2 sequences are MNHEY and SVGAGI. CDR3 sequence (DNA): TGTGCCAGCAGCCGCGGACAGGGGGCCACCGGGGAGCTGTTTTTT. This gives the protein CASSRGQGATGELFF.

This clone was detected once. The chain employs TRBV6-2 or TRBV6-3 and TRBJ2-7; unclear D gene. With 6 bases removed from V and 3 bases from J, the gap between germline ends came to 12 bases. CDR1 and CDR2 (germline): MNHEY, SVGEGT. The length of the CDR3 is 13 residues. Here the CDR3 reads CASSVLLIYEQYF. The CDR3 DNA reads as TGTGCCAGCAGCGTCCTACTAATCTACGAGCAGTACTTC.

This clone was detected only a few times. The chain is built from TRBV30 and TRBJ1-6, with TRBD1 matching over 10 bases. V was clipped by 1 base and J by 8 bases; unmatched bases: 2. CDR1 GTSNPN and CDR2 SVGIG come from the germline V gene (reference sequence). The CDR3 consists of 14 residues. The CDR3 nucleotides read TGTGCCTGGAGTGGACAGGGGGCATATTCACCCCTCCACTTT. This translates into CAWSGQGAYSPLHF.

This chain uses TRBV30 with TRBJ2-5; TRBD1 matches 7 bases. Germline V gene data show CDR1 as GTSNPN and CDR2 as SVGIG (reference sequence). After removal of 3 bases from V and 5 bases from J, the junction contained 6 bases not matched to a gene. The CDR3 consists of 13 residues. The CDR3 spells CAWSGDRAETQYF. CDR3 in DNA: TGTGCCTGGAGCGGCGACAGGGCGGAGACCCAGTACTTC. Full variable domain (outside the CDR3, taken from reference TRBV30 and TRBJ2-5): SQTIHQWPATLVQPVGSPLSLECTVEGTSNPNLYWYRQAAGRGLQLLFYSVGIGQISSEVPQNLSASRPQDRQFILSSKKLLLSDSGFYLCAWSGDRAETQYFGPGTRLLVL.

The CDR3: CASSEGQSSYNEQFF. Written as DNA, the CDR3 is TGTGCCAGCAGCGAGGGACAAAGCTCCTACAATGAGCAGTTCTTC. This chain connects TRBV7-7 to TRBJ2-1, with D possibly TRBD1 on 6 matching bases. The V and J ends lost 5 bases and 0 bases respectively, with 11 bases between them. Per the germline V gene, CDR1 is SSHAT and CDR2 is FNYEAQ (reference sequence). The CDR3 runs to 15 residues.

V and J are TRBV29-1 and TRBJ1-3; the match to TRBD1 covers 7 bases. The CDR3 loop spans 11 amino acids. J was trimmed by 8 bases and V by 7 bases; bases with no gene match: 5. Germline CDR1 reads SQVTM; CDR2 reads ANQGSEA. CDR3 sequence: CSGYRGDTIYF. The CDR3 nucleotides are TGCAGCGGCTACAGGGGCGACACCATATATTTT.

V gene TRBV5-1 combines with J gene TRBJ2-5, with TRBD2 as a possible D gene (6 bases). V was pared by 1 base and J by 2 bases, with 21 bases between. Germline V gene sequence: CDR1 SGHRS, CDR2 YFSETQ. The CDR3 covers 18 residues. This CDR3 is CASSLKPINSGGQETQYF. DNA of the CDR3: TGCGCCAGCAGCTTGAAGCCGATTAACTCTGGGGGGCAAGAGACCCAGTACTTC. The variable domain in full, with the rest retrieved from reference TRBV5-1 and TRBJ2-5, is KAGVTQTPRYLIKTRGQQVTLSCSPISGHRSVSWYQQTPGQGLQFLFEYFSETQRNKGNFPGRFSGRQFSNSRSEMNVSTLELGDSALYLCASSLKPINSGGQETQYFGPGTRLLVL.

The rearrangement links TRBV4-2 to TRBJ2-1, with a possible D match to TRBD1 (6 bases). CDR3 length: 15 amino acids. Between the trimmed V and J ends, which lost 6 bases and 1 base, there was a span of 13 bases. Germline CDR1 and CDR2: LGHNA and YNFKEQ. CDR3 residues: CASSQYRVSYNEQFF. The CDR3, as DNA: TGTGCCAGCAGTCAGTACAGGGTTTCCTACAATGAGCAGTTCTTC.

The chain recombines TRBV20-1 with TRBJ1-1; no firm D call. The germline CDR1 and CDR2 sequences are DFQATT and SNEGSKA (reference sequence). CDR3 length: 11 residues. Trimming shortened V by 5 bases and J by 6 bases, and 10 bases separated the two germline ends. CDR3 protein: CSAQRSAEAFF. As DNA, the CDR3 is TGCAGTGCTCAGAGGAGCGCTGAAGCTTTCTTT.

This clone has a single count. J is TRBJ2-7 and V is TRBV28; TRBD2 aligns across 11 bases. The CDR3 sequence is 15 residues long. The V and J ends lost 7 bases and 6 bases, in that order; junction bases with no gene match: 11. The V gene's germline CDR1 is MDHEN and CDR2 SYDVKM. Here the CDR3 DNA reads TGTGCCAGCATTTCTAGCGGGAGGACGGTGGGCGAGCAGTACTTC. As protein: CASISSGRTVGEQYF.

This chain links TRBV30 with TRBJ2-2; D uncertain. Germline V gene sequence: CDR1 GTSNPN, CDR2 SVGIG (reference sequence). V lost 0 bases and J lost 1, with 9 bases in between. This CDR3 has 15 residues. The CDR3 sequence: CAWSVIRMNTGELFF. In DNA form, the CDR3 reads TGTGCCTGGAGTGTAATCAGGATGAACACCGGGGAGCTGTTTTTT.

This chain links TRBV5-4 with TRBJ1-4, with D unresolved. CDR1 is SGHNT, CDR2 YYREEE, per germline (reference sequence). CDR3 length equals 14 residues. The V end was cut by 1 base, the J end by 5 bases, with 9 bases between. This chain's CDR3 is CASSLWQANEKLFF. For the CDR3, the DNA is TGTGCCAGCAGCTTGTGGCAGGCAAATGAAAAACTGTTTTTT.

V gene TRBV18 combines with J gene TRBJ1-1, with D tentatively TRBD1 (5 bases). The V gene's germline CDR1 is KGHSH and CDR2 LQKENI. The CDR3 is made up of 13 amino acids. The V gene lost 4 bases and the J gene lost 3 bases, with 9 bases spanning the gap. The CDR3 sequence is CASSLARDTEAFF. The CDR3 region has the DNA TGTGCCAGCTCACTCGCCAGGGACACTGAAGCTTTCTTT. The variable domain in full, with the rest retrieved from reference TRBV18 and TRBJ1-1, is NAGVMQNPRHLVRRRGQEARLRCSPMKGHSHVYWYRQLPEEGLKFMVYLQKENIIDESGMPKERFSAEFPKEGPSILRIQQVVRGDSAAYFCASSLARDTEAFFGQGTRLTVV.

The chain carries TRBV10-3 and TRBJ2-7; TRBD2 matches at 11 bases. The germline V gene has CDR1 ENHRY and CDR2 SYGVKD. CDR3 length: 14 residues. Trimming removed 4 bases from V and 3 bases from J; junction bases left unmatched: 2. The CDR3 sequence: CAISVGTSGYEQYF. The CDR3 bases are TGTGCCATCAGTGTGGGGACTAGCGGCTACGAGCAGTACTTC.

The genes are TRBV6-5 and TRBJ2-5, with TRBD1 matching 8 bases. The CDR3 length is 15 residues. Looked up from germline, CDR1 is MNHEY and CDR2 is SVGAGI. V trimming: 6 bases; J trimming: 4 bases; junction bases outside the gene matches: 10. Written as DNA, the CDR3 is TGTGCCAGCAGACTCGTGCCGGGACAGGTAGAGACCCAGTACTTC. Protein sequence: CASRLVPGQVETQYF.

This clone was picked up one time. This chain uses TRBV7-9 with TRBJ2-7, with a possible D match to TRBD2 (6 bases). Germline loops: CDR1 SEHNR, CDR2 FQNEAQ (reference sequence). This CDR3 comprises 14 residues. Between the trimmed V and J ends, which lost 1 base and 2 bases, there was a span of 9 bases. CDR3 residues: CASSLVGGAYEQYF. The DNA for the CDR3 is TGTGCCAGCAGCTTAGTCGGGGGAGCCTACGAGCAGTACTTC.

V and J are TRBV28 and TRBJ2-1; TRBD2 is a possible D gene (7 bases). The V gene lost 6 bases and the J gene lost 3 bases, with 18 bases spanning the gap. CDR3 length: 16 amino acids. The germline V gene has CDR1 MDHEN and CDR2 SYDVKM. CDR3 bases: TGTGCCAGCAGCTGGGGGTCGCGGGGGCTCTACAATGAGCAGTTCTTC. Its protein is CASSWGSRGLYNEQFF. Full variable domain (remainder filled in from reference TRBV28 and TRBJ2-1): DVKVTQSSRYLVKRTGEKVFLECVQDMDHENMFWYRQDPGLGLRLIYFSYDVKMKEKGDIPEGYSVSREKKERFSLILESASTNQTSMYLCASSWGSRGLYNEQFFGPGTRLTVL.

As concerns this clone: At one of its ends the junction is not consistent with the germline gene, which may arise from a read error. CDR3 loop: CATKGTVGKNAEAFF. DNA of the CDR3: TGCGCCACCAAGGGGACAGTTGGCAAGAACGCTGAAGCTTTCTTT. The chain employs TRBV5-1 and TRBJ1-1, with TRBD1 matching over 7 bases. Germline V gene lookup returns CDR1 SGHRS and CDR2 YFSETQ. This CDR3 contains 15 residues.

This CDR3 reads CASSTSYEQYF. The CDR3 region has the DNA TGCGCCAGCAGCACTTCCTACGAGCAGTACTTC. This sequence joins TRBV5-1 and TRBJ2-7, with D unclear. V gave up 4 bases and J gave up 1 base, with 3 bases separating them. CDR1 is SGHRS and CDR2 is YFSETQ in the germline V gene. The CDR3 loop spans 11 amino acids.

This clone was seen once. The chain couples TRBV9 to TRBJ2-5, with 7 bases aligning to TRBD2. This CDR3 contains 14 residues. Trimming removed 0 bases from V and 3 bases from J; junction bases left unmatched: 2. Germline V gene data show CDR1 as SGDLS and CDR2 as YYNGEE. CDR3 region: CASSVGRGEETQYF. The CDR3 DNA reads as TGTGCCAGCAGCGTAGGTCGGGGGGAAGAGACCCAGTACTTC.

This chain links TRBV7-9 with TRBJ1-1, with 7 bases identical to TRBD1. The CDR3 sequence is 14 residues long. The ends lost 3 bases at V and 7 bases at J; junction bases unmatched: 8. Per the germline V gene, CDR1 is SEHNR and CDR2 is FQNEAQ (reference sequence). CDR3 in amino acids: CASSFGGTGDEAFF. The CDR3 bases are TGTGCCAGCAGCTTTGGGGGAACAGGGGATGAAGCTTTCTTT.

V is TRBV2 and J is TRBJ1-1, with D possibly matching TRBD1 (5 bases). With 6 bases removed from V and 1 base from J, the gap between germline ends came to 15 bases. CDR3 length: 15 residues. Germline-derived CDR1 and CDR2 are SNHLY and FYNNEI. The CDR3 DNA reads as TGTGCCAGCAGCCGAAAACATGGGGCGAACACTGAAGCTTTCTTT. Amino acids: CASSRKHGANTEAFF.

The J gene is TRBJ1-1, the V gene TRBV4-1; TRBD1 agrees at 7 bases. The junction had 5 bases not matched to a gene; V was cut back by 3 bases and J by 1 base. Germline CDR1 reads MGHRA; CDR2 reads YSYEKL. This CDR3 spans 15 amino acids. Written as DNA, the CDR3 is TGCGCCAGCAGCCAGATAGGGACAGCGAACACTGAAGCTTTCTTT. Translating it yields CASSQIGTANTEAFF.

This chain uses TRBV27 with TRBJ2-2; weak D call: TRBD1 (5 bases). The CDR3 loop spans 14 amino acids. Trimming pared 2 bases from V and 3 bases from J, leaving 7 bases between. The germline V gene encodes CDR1 MNHEY and CDR2 SMNVEV (reference sequence). The CDR3 bases are TGTGCCAGCAGTTTAGACAGATACACCGGGGAGCTGTTTTTT. Translating it yields CASSLDRYTGELFF.